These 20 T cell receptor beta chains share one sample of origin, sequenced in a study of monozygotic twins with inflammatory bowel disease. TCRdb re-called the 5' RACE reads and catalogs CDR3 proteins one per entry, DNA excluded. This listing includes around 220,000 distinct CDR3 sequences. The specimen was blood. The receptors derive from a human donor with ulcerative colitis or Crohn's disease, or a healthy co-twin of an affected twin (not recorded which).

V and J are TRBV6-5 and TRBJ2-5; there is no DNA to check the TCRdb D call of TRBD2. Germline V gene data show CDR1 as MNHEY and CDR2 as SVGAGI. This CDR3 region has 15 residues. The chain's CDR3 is CASSSYVASEETQYF.

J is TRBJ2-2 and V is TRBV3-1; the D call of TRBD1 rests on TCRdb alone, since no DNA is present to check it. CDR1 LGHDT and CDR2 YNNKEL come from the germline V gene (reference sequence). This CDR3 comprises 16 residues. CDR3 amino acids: CASRPISPGNTGELFF.

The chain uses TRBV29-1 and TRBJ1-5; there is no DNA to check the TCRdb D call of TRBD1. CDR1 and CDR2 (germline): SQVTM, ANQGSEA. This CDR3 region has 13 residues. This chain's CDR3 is CSVGRGVGQPQHF.

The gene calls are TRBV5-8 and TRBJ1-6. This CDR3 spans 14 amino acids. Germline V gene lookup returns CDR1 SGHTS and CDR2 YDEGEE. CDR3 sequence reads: CASSFEQNNSPLHF.

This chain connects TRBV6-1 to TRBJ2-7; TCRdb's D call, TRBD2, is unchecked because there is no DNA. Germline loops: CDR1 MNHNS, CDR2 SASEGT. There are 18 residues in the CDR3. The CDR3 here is CASSEWEGLISTSYEQYF.

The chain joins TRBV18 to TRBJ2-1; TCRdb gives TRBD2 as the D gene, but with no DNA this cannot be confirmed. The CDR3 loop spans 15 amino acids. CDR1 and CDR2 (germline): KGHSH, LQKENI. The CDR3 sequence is CASSMGTSGRNEQFF.

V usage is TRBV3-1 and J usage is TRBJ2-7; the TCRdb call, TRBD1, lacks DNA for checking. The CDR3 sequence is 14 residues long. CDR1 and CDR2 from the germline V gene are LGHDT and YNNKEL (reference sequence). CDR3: CASSQSDRTYEQYF.

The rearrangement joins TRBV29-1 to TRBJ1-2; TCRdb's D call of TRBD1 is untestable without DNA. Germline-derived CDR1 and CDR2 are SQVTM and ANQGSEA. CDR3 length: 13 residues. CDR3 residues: CSVKGDRDYGYTF.

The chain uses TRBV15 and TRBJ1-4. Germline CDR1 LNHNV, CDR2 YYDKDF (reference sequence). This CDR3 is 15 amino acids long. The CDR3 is CATSRESLTNEKLFF.

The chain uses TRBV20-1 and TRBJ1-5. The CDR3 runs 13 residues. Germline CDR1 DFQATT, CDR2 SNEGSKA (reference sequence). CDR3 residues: CSAEGGSNQPQHF.

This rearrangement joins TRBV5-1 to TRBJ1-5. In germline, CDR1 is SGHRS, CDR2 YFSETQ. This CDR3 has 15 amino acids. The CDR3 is CASSLDGGINQPQHF.

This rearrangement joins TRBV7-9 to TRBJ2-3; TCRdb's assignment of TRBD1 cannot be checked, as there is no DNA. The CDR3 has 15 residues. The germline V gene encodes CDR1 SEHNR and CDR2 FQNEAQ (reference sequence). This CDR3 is CASSPRGASTDTQYF.

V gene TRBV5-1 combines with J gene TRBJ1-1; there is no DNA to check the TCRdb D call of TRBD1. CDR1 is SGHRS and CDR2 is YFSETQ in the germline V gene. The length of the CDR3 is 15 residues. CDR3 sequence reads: CASSSRTGRHTEAFF. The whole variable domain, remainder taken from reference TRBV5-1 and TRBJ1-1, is KAGVTQTPRYLIKTRGQQVTLSCSPISGHRSVSWYQQTPGQGLQFLFEYFSETQRNKGNFPGRFSGRQFSNSRSEMNVSTLELGDSALYLCASSSRTGRHTEAFFGQGTRLTVV.

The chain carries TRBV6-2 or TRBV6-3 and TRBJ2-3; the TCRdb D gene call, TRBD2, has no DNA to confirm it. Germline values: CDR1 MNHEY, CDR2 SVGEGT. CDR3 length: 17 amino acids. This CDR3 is CASSSYPSGRAVDTQYF.

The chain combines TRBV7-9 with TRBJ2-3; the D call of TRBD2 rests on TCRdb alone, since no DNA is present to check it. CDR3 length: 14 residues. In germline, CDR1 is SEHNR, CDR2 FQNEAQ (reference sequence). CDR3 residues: CASSLTSSTDTQYF. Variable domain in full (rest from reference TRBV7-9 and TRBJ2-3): DTGVSQNPRHKITKRGQNVTFRCDPISEHNRLYWYRQTLGQGPEFLTYFQNEAQLEKSRLLSDRFSAERPKGSFSTLEIQRTEQGDSAMYLCASSLTSSTDTQYFGPGTRLTVL.

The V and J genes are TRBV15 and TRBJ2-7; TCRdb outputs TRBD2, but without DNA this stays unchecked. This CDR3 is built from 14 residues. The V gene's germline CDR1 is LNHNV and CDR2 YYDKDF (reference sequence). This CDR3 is CATSRDRRNYEQYF.

The CDR3 loop reads CAISESTSYEQYF. V is TRBV10-3 and J is TRBJ2-7. This CDR3 comprises 13 residues. Germline CDR1 is ENHRY and CDR2 is SYGVKD.

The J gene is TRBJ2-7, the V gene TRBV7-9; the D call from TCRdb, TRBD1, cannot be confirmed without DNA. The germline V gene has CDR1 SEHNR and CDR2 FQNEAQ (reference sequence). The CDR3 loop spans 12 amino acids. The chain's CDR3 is CASRRQGGEQYF.

CDR3 region: CARLRSNYGYTF. The gene calls are TRBV30 and TRBJ1-2. The CDR3 has 12 amino acids. In germline, CDR1 is GTSNPN, CDR2 SVGIG (reference sequence).

CDR3 sequence reads: CASADRGLGNEQYF. The chain employs TRBV19 and TRBJ2-7; TCRdb's assignment of TRBD1 cannot be checked, as there is no DNA. The CDR3 covers 14 residues. Germline V CDR1 and CDR2: LNHDA, SQIVND (reference sequence).